These T cell receptor beta chains were read from a single sample in a study of response to subunit inactivated influenza vaccine. TCRdb reanalysed the RT-PCR reads using MiXCR and keeps one entry per CDR3 protein. The repertoire holds approximately 480,000 distinct CDR3 sequences, with roughly 11% as singletons. The specimen was PBMCs from blood, collected roughly 48 days after vaccination. These receptors were taken from a man in his fifties or sixties who received an inactivated influenza vaccine. CDR3s include the opening cysteine and the closing phenylalanine or tryptophan. Each record gives: D gene, clone size, V gene, J gene, CDR3 DNA, CDR3 protein. The D gene is left open where the match is weak. The listing skips clone size in some rows; elsewhere it reads once, few, many or a size class.

d_call: TRBD2
clone_size: .
v_call: TRBV6-1
j_call: TRBJ2-1
cdr3_nt: TGTGCCAGCACCATTCTCCGACTAGCGGGAGACTCCTACAATGAGCAGTTCTTC
cdr3_aa: CASTILRLAGDSYNEQFF

d_call: .
clone_size: few
v_call: TRBV7-2
j_call: TRBJ2-7
cdr3_nt: TGTGCCAGCAGCTTAAGTCCAGGGATCTACGAGCAGTACTTC
cdr3_aa: CASSLSPGIYEQYF

d_call: .
clone_size: .
v_call: TRBV10-3
j_call: TRBJ2-7
cdr3_nt: TGTGCCATCAGTGAGTCCGTAGGATCCTACGAGCAGTACTTC
cdr3_aa: CAISESVGSYEQYF

d_call: TRBD2
clone_size: .
v_call: TRBV20-1
j_call: TRBJ2-5
cdr3_nt: TGCAGTGCAAGAGGGACTAGCTTGGGGAAGACCCAGTACTTC
cdr3_aa: CSARGTSLGKTQYF

d_call: TRBD2
clone_size: few
v_call: TRBV27
j_call: TRBJ2-7
cdr3_nt: TGTGCCAGCAAACAACAAGCGGGAGCATCTGGAGAGCAGTACTTC
cdr3_aa: CASKQQAGASGEQYF

d_call: TRBD1
clone_size: few
v_call: TRBV19
j_call: TRBJ2-1
cdr3_nt: TGTGCCAGTCGACAGGGGGCTTCCTACAATGAGCAGTTCTTC
cdr3_aa: CASRQGASYNEQFF

d_call: .
clone_size: few
v_call: TRBV15
j_call: TRBJ1-5
cdr3_nt: TGTGCCACCAAGTGGGGGGATCAGCCCCAGCATTTT
cdr3_aa: CATKWGDQPQHF

d_call: .
clone_size: .
v_call: TRBV28
j_call: TRBJ1-5
cdr3_nt: TGTGCCAGCAGTTTAGGGGGGGCTCACAATCGGCCCCAGCATTTT
cdr3_aa: CASSLGGAHNRPQHF

d_call: TRBD1
clone_size: many
v_call: TRBV10-3
j_call: TRBJ2-2
cdr3_nt: TGTGCCATCAGTGAGTGGACAGGGGCTAACACCGGGGAGCTGTTTTTT
cdr3_aa: CAISEWTGANTGELFF

d_call: TRBD1
clone_size: few
v_call: TRBV9
j_call: TRBJ2-1
cdr3_nt: TGTGCCAGCAGTGTGATGGGACAGGGCACCTACAATGAGCAGTTCTTC
cdr3_aa: CASSVMGQGTYNEQFF

d_call: .
clone_size: many
v_call: TRBV7-2
j_call: TRBJ2-1
cdr3_nt: TGTGCCAGCAGCATAGGGGGGAACAATGAGCAGTTCTTC
cdr3_aa: CASSIGGNNEQFF

d_call: TRBD2
clone_size: few
v_call: TRBV2
j_call: TRBJ2-3
cdr3_nt: TGTGCCAGCAGCGCGACTAGCAGCACAGATACGCAGTATTTT
cdr3_aa: CASSATSSTDTQYF

d_call: TRBD2
clone_size: few
v_call: TRBV7-2
j_call: TRBJ2-3
cdr3_nt: TGTGCCAGCAGCTTAGGGGGCGGGGGGGCCTCATCGCAGTATTTT
cdr3_aa: CASSLGGGGASSQYF

d_call: TRBD2
clone_size: few
v_call: TRBV7-9
j_call: TRBJ2-1
cdr3_nt: TGTGCCAGCAGCGGACTAGCGGGAGATCTTGAGCAGTTCTTC
cdr3_aa: CASSGLAGDLEQFF

d_call: .
clone_size: .
v_call: TRBV5-5
j_call: TRBJ1-1
cdr3_nt: TGTGCCAGCAGCTTGGCCGGGGGGTTCATGAACACTGAAGCTTTCTTT
cdr3_aa: CASSLAGGFMNTEAFF

d_call: .
clone_size: .
v_call: TRBV12-3/TRBV12-4
j_call: TRBJ1-2
cdr3_nt: TGTGCCAGCAGGCAGGGGACTGGCTACACCTTC
cdr3_aa: CASRQGTGYTF

d_call: .
clone_size: many
v_call: TRBV7-6
j_call: TRBJ2-1
cdr3_nt: TGTGCCAGCAGCTTATCCGGGGGACCCTACAATGAGCAGTTCTTC
cdr3_aa: CASSLSGGPYNEQFF

d_call: .
clone_size: many
v_call: TRBV5-6
j_call: TRBJ2-7
cdr3_nt: TGTGCCAGCAGATCCGATGACTTTTCCTACGAGCAGTACTTC
cdr3_aa: CASRSDDFSYEQYF

d_call: TRBD2
clone_size: .
v_call: TRBV10-3
j_call: TRBJ2-7
cdr3_nt: TGTGCCATCAGTGAGAAGACTAGCGGGAGGCCCTACGAGCAGTACTTC
cdr3_aa: CAISEKTSGRPYEQYF

d_call: TRBD1
clone_size: .
v_call: TRBV7-8
j_call: TRBJ2-7
cdr3_nt: TGTGCCAGCAGCTTAGTGGGGGGACAGGGGGCTGACGAGCAGTACTTC
cdr3_aa: CASSLVGGQGADEQYF

d_call: .
clone_size: few
v_call: TRBV28
j_call: TRBJ2-2
cdr3_nt: TGTGCCAGCAGTCCCCGGCAGAACAGGAACACCGGGGAGCTGTTTTTT
cdr3_aa: CASSPRQNRNTGELFF

d_call: .
clone_size: few
v_call: TRBV12-3/TRBV12-4
j_call: TRBJ2-6
cdr3_nt: TGTGCCAGCACGTCCTGGGGACCAGTTGAGGCCAACGTCCTGACTTTC
cdr3_aa: CASTSWGPVEANVLTF

d_call: TRBD2
clone_size: .
v_call: TRBV7-8
j_call: TRBJ2-5
cdr3_nt: TGTGCCAGCAGCAAGCCCGGGACTAGCGGGGTTTGGGGACAAGAGACCCAGTACTTC
cdr3_aa: CASSKPGTSGVWGQETQYF

d_call: .
clone_size: few
v_call: TRBV28
j_call: TRBJ1-5
cdr3_nt: TGTGCCAGCGGGAGACGGACTAGCAATCAGCCCCAGCATTTT
cdr3_aa: CASGRRTSNQPQHF

d_call: .
clone_size: many
v_call: TRBV4-2
j_call: TRBJ2-5
cdr3_nt: TGTGCCAGCAGCCAAGGCGGGCCCAACCAAGAGACCCAGTACTTC
cdr3_aa: CASSQGGPNQETQYF

d_call: .
clone_size: many
v_call: TRBV7-9
j_call: TRBJ2-1
cdr3_nt: TGTGCCAGCAGCTTAGGGGCGGGCGGAGGCTCCTACAATGAGCAGTTCTTC
cdr3_aa: CASSLGAGGGSYNEQFF

d_call: .
clone_size: many
v_call: TRBV12-3/TRBV12-4
j_call: TRBJ2-2
cdr3_nt: TGTGCCAGCAGGATACAGGAGAACACCGGGGAGCTGTTTTTT
cdr3_aa: CASRIQENTGELFF

d_call: TRBD1
clone_size: many
v_call: TRBV6-1
j_call: TRBJ2-7
cdr3_nt: TGTGCCAGCAGGCCTTACAGGGGCGACTACGAGCAGTACTTC
cdr3_aa: CASRPYRGDYEQYF

d_call: TRBD1
clone_size: .
v_call: TRBV3-1
j_call: TRBJ2-4
cdr3_nt: TGTGCCAGCAGCCAGGGACAGGGGGAGTACATTCAGTACTTC
cdr3_aa: CASSQGQGEYIQYF

d_call: TRBD1
clone_size: .
v_call: TRBV7-3
j_call: TRBJ2-1
cdr3_nt: TGTGCCAGCAGCACGACACGCCAGCAGGGGGCTAATGAGCAGTTCTTC
cdr3_aa: CASSTTRQQGANEQFF

d_call: TRBD1
clone_size: few
v_call: TRBV12-3/TRBV12-4
j_call: TRBJ2-2
cdr3_nt: TGTGCCAGCAGTTTAGGGACAGGGTACACCGGGGAGCTGTTTTTT
cdr3_aa: CASSLGTGYTGELFF

d_call: .
clone_size: many
v_call: TRBV12-3/TRBV12-4
j_call: TRBJ1-1
cdr3_nt: TGTGCCAGCAGTTTAAACAGAGAAGCTTTCTTT
cdr3_aa: CASSLNREAFF

d_call: TRBD1
clone_size: many
v_call: TRBV5-1
j_call: TRBJ2-2
cdr3_nt: TGCGCCAGCAGTTTTGACACGGACAGGGGAGGCACCGGGGAGCTGTTTTTT
cdr3_aa: CASSFDTDRGGTGELFF

d_call: .
clone_size: few
v_call: TRBV15
j_call: TRBJ2-5
cdr3_nt: TGTGCCACCAGCTGGTCTCTCCAAGAGACCCAGTACTTC
cdr3_aa: CATSWSLQETQYF

d_call: TRBD1
clone_size: few
v_call: TRBV5-5
j_call: TRBJ2-3
cdr3_nt: TGTGCCAGCAGCTTGCGACAGGGAGTAAGCACAGATACGCAGTATTTT
cdr3_aa: CASSLRQGVSTDTQYF

d_call: .
clone_size: few
v_call: TRBV5-1
j_call: TRBJ1-1
cdr3_nt: TGCGCCAGCAGCAGGAGTGGGGCCAACACTGAAGCTTTCTTT
cdr3_aa: CASSRSGANTEAFF

d_call: .
clone_size: few
v_call: TRBV5-1
j_call: TRBJ1-1
cdr3_nt: TGCGCCAGCAGCTTCGGAGGAGTTAGCACTGAAGCTTTCTTT
cdr3_aa: CASSFGGVSTEAFF

d_call: .
clone_size: few
v_call: TRBV28
j_call: TRBJ2-2
cdr3_nt: TGTGCCAGCAGTTCGACAGGATACACCGGGGAGCTGTTTTTT
cdr3_aa: CASSSTGYTGELFF

d_call: .
clone_size: .
v_call: TRBV10-3
j_call: TRBJ2-7
cdr3_nt: TGTGCCATCCAGATGAATTTAGCCTACGAGCAGTACTTC
cdr3_aa: CAIQMNLAYEQYF

d_call: .
clone_size: few
v_call: TRBV20-1
j_call: TRBJ2-3
cdr3_nt: TGCAGTGCTAGAGTTCCTCCCAGGGGCCCAGATACGCAGTATTTT
cdr3_aa: CSARVPPRGPDTQYF

d_call: .
clone_size: few
v_call: TRBV7-9
j_call: TRBJ1-4
cdr3_nt: TGTGCCAGCAGCTTAGGCCTGACAGAAGCAACTAATGAAAAACTGTTTTTT
cdr3_aa: CASSLGLTEATNEKLFF

d_call: .
clone_size: few
v_call: TRBV27
j_call: TRBJ2-7
cdr3_nt: TGTGCCAGCAGTTTAAAGGGGCCCCTTAGCTCCTACGAGCAGTACTTC
cdr3_aa: CASSLKGPLSSYEQYF

d_call: .
clone_size: .
v_call: TRBV6-1
j_call: TRBJ1-4
cdr3_nt: TGTGCCAGCAGTGAATCGGCGGGGGTTGGTGAAAAACTGTTTTTT
cdr3_aa: CASSESAGVGEKLFF

d_call: .
clone_size: few
v_call: TRBV20-1
j_call: TRBJ2-1
cdr3_nt: TGCAGTGCTAGAGATATGCTAGTGGCTAATGAGCAGTTCTTC
cdr3_aa: CSARDMLVANEQFF

d_call: TRBD1
clone_size: few
v_call: TRBV29-1
j_call: TRBJ2-1
cdr3_nt: TGCAGCGTTGAAGGGGACAGTGGCACATTCGAGCAGTTCTTC
cdr3_aa: CSVEGDSGTFEQFF

d_call: TRBD1
clone_size: many
v_call: TRBV12-3/TRBV12-4
j_call: TRBJ2-5
cdr3_nt: TGTGCCAGCAGTAGACGACAGGGTGGTGCACCAGAGACCCAGTACTTC
cdr3_aa: CASSRRQGGAPETQYF

d_call: .
clone_size: few
v_call: TRBV30
j_call: TRBJ2-1
cdr3_nt: TGTGCCTGGAGGGTTAGGCGTGAGCAGTTCTTC
cdr3_aa: CAWRVRREQFF

d_call: .
clone_size: .
v_call: TRBV20-1
j_call: TRBJ2-1
cdr3_nt: TGCTGTGCTAGAGGCTTCGTAACGAGACGGGGTGGTGAGCAGTTCTTC
cdr3_aa: CCARGFVTRRGGEQFF

d_call: .
clone_size: few
v_call: TRBV10-3
j_call: TRBJ1-4
cdr3_nt: TGTGCCATCAGTGAGGTAGTGGATGAAAAACTGTTTTTT
cdr3_aa: CAISEVVDEKLFF

d_call: .
clone_size: once
v_call: TRBV5-1
j_call: TRBJ2-2
cdr3_nt: TGCGCCAGCACCGGGACATCAAACACCGGGGAGCTGTTTTTT
cdr3_aa: CASTGTSNTGELFF

d_call: TRBD1
clone_size: few
v_call: TRBV6-4
j_call: TRBJ2-7
cdr3_nt: TGTGCCAGCAGTGACTCTTTAAGGACAGGAGCCTACGAGCAGTACTTC
cdr3_aa: CASSDSLRTGAYEQYF

d_call: TRBD1
clone_size: many
v_call: TRBV27
j_call: TRBJ2-1
cdr3_nt: TGTGCCAGCAGCCCCCCCCGGACAGGGGGGTACAATGAGCAGTTCTTC
cdr3_aa: CASSPPRTGGYNEQFF

d_call: .
clone_size: .
v_call: TRBV4-2
j_call: TRBJ1-4
cdr3_nt: TGTGCCAGCAGCCAAGATTGGGTTAATGAAAAACTGTTTTTT
cdr3_aa: CASSQDWVNEKLFF

d_call: .
clone_size: few
v_call: TRBV7-9
j_call: TRBJ1-4
cdr3_nt: TGTGCCAGCAGCCGGGACATAACTAATGAAAAACTGTTTTTT
cdr3_aa: CASSRDITNEKLFF

d_call: TRBD1
clone_size: .
v_call: TRBV29-1
j_call: TRBJ1-4
cdr3_nt: TGCAGCGTTGCAGGGGGCAGGGCTGGTGAAAAACTGTTTTTT
cdr3_aa: CSVAGGRAGEKLFF

d_call: .
clone_size: .
v_call: TRBV20-1
j_call: TRBJ1-5
cdr3_nt: TGCAGTGCTAGAGATGTGGGCGGACACCAGCCCCAGCATTTT
cdr3_aa: CSARDVGGHQPQHF

d_call: .
clone_size: .
v_call: TRBV11-2
j_call: TRBJ1-1
cdr3_nt: TGTGCCAGCAGCATAAACCGCGTCAGGGCGGGTGACACTGAAGCTTTCTTT
cdr3_aa: CASSINRVRAGDTEAFF

d_call: .
clone_size: many
v_call: TRBV5-1
j_call: TRBJ1-2
cdr3_nt: TGCGCCAGCAGCTTGGGGCAGACCAAGGGTTGCACCTTC
cdr3_aa: CASSLGQTKGCTF

d_call: .
clone_size: .
v_call: TRBV12-3/TRBV12-4
j_call: TRBJ2-3
cdr3_nt: TGTGCCAGCAGCTCATTCGAGGGAGATACGCAGTATTTT
cdr3_aa: CASSSFEGDTQYF

d_call: .
clone_size: few
v_call: TRBV4-1
j_call: TRBJ2-1
cdr3_nt: TGCGCCAGCAGCCATCGCCGGGGTAGCAATGAGCAGTTCTTC
cdr3_aa: CASSHRRGSNEQFF